The source of this T cell receptor (beta chain) is a study of blood T cells in healthy people across ages. Study-wide results and limits: Estimates of diversity drawn from one million T cells were considered underestimates.

This CDR3 is built from 16 residues. Losses at the gene ends were 0 bases for V and 7 bases for J; bases not matched to a gene: 9. From germline, CDR1 is SGHRS and CDR2 YFSETQ. Combining a sample-barcoded 5' primer with a J-beta primer mix, a second PCR ran for 7 to 11 cycles. MiXCR, run by TCRdb on the 5' RACE reads, gives a single entry per CDR3 protein. The sample comprises some 940,000 distinct CDR3 sequences, 25% to 30% of which are singletons, and roughly 10% rests with the top ten. A word on this clonotype: Its antigen is not known.

These data also featured in a second study, about T cells of mothers and their children.

Specimen: blood. This clonotype was sampled from a woman between 40 and 50 years old in good health. This chain uses TRBV5-1 with TRBJ1-4, with TRBD1 identical over 7 bases. CDR3 residues: CASSLAIRGRGEKLFF. The CDR3 DNA follows: TGCGCCAGCAGCTTGGCCATAAGGGGGCGAGGTGAAAAACTGTTTTTT.